These T cell receptor beta chains were read from a single sample in a study of CD8+ T cells in alopecia areata. Sequencing used immunoSEQ multiplex PCR; TCRdb keeps in-frame clones, though not all of them. The top ten clones hold 1.6% of a sample with about 220,000 clones, more than 45% of them seen once. The specimen comprised CD4+ T cells sorted from blood, sampled at week 4, from a patient treated with tofacitinib. Receptors were obtained from a human donor with alopecia areata. The CDR3 runs from the conserved cysteine through the conserved F or W. A D gene is named only where the DNA matches it firmly. Size tells how often a clone was seen (once, few, many) or the class of an expanded clone, and some rows leave it out.

v_gene: TRBV4-3
j_gene: TRBJ1-2
d_gene: -
abundance: few
CDR3nt: TGCGCCAGCAGCCATCCCGGACAGTATGGCTACACCTTC
CDR3aa: CASSHPGQYGYTF

v_gene: TRBV29-1
j_gene: TRBJ1-5
d_gene: -
abundance: few
CDR3nt: TGCAGCGTTAGAACCGGGAAGAATCAGCCCCAGCATTTT
CDR3aa: CSVRTGKNQPQHF

v_gene: TRBV2
j_gene: TRBJ1-1
d_gene: -
abundance: -
CDR3nt: TGTGCCAGCTCTTCGGAACTCAACACTGAAGCTTTCTTT
CDR3aa: CASSSELNTEAFF

v_gene: TRBV4-1
j_gene: TRBJ1-2
d_gene: -
abundance: -
CDR3nt: TGCGCCAGCAGCCTTGAGAGGGATTATGGCTACACCTTC
CDR3aa: CASSLERDYGYTF

v_gene: TRBV29-1
j_gene: TRBJ1-2
d_gene: TRBD1
abundance: -
CDR3nt: TGCAGCGTCCCCAGACAGGGGGCGGGGGGCTACACCTTC
CDR3aa: CSVPRQGAGGYTF

v_gene: TRBV9
j_gene: TRBJ1-2
d_gene: -
abundance: -
CDR3nt: TGTGCCAGCAGCGTAGCTTTTGGCGGAGACGCCTATGGCTACACCTTC
CDR3aa: CASSVAFGGDAYGYTF

v_gene: TRBV5-1
j_gene: TRBJ1-6
d_gene: -
abundance: -
CDR3nt: TGCGCCAGCAATCCAGGGGCAGGGACGCATAATTCACCCCTCCACTTT
CDR3aa: CASNPGAGTHNSPLHF

v_gene: TRBV7-2
j_gene: TRBJ2-7
d_gene: TRBD1
abundance: few
CDR3nt: TGTGCCAGCAGTTCACCCCTTCAGACAGGGTCTCGCGAGCAGTACTTC
CDR3aa: CASSSPLQTGSREQYF

v_gene: TRBV29-1
j_gene: TRBJ1-5
d_gene: -
abundance: -
CDR3nt: TGCAGCGTTGAAGATCTGTTGAGTAAAACTTATCAGCCCCAGCATTTT
CDR3aa: CSVEDLLSKTYQPQHF

v_gene: TRBV9
j_gene: TRBJ1-1
d_gene: -
abundance: -
CDR3nt: TGTGCCAGCGGTTCGGTAAACACTGAAGCTTTCTTT
CDR3aa: CASGSVNTEAFF

v_gene: TRBV7-8
j_gene: TRBJ1-2
d_gene: -
abundance: few
CDR3nt: TGTGCCAGCAGCTTAGCTGGGTATGGCTACACCTTC
CDR3aa: CASSLAGYGYTF

v_gene: TRBV29-1
j_gene: TRBJ2-7
d_gene: -
abundance: -
CDR3nt: TGCAGCGTGGTACAGGGTGGTGTTTTCTACGAGCAGTACTTC
CDR3aa: CSVVQGGVFYEQYF

v_gene: TRBV5-1
j_gene: TRBJ2-1
d_gene: -
abundance: -
CDR3nt: TGCGCCAGCAGCTTGGGCGGCGCTGAAGGAGAGCAGTTCTTC
CDR3aa: CASSLGGAEGEQFF

v_gene: TRBV6-1
j_gene: TRBJ2-4
d_gene: TRBD2
abundance: -
CDR3nt: TGTGCCAGCAGTGAAGCGATAGCGGGGTTGGCCAAAAACATTCAGTACTTC
CDR3aa: CASSEAIAGLAKNIQYF

v_gene: TRBV15
j_gene: TRBJ2-3
d_gene: TRBD2
abundance: -
CDR3nt: TGTGCCACCAGCGGAAAGTCCGGGACTAGCGGTAGCACAGATACGCAGTATTTT
CDR3aa: CATSGKSGTSGSTDTQYF

v_gene: TRBV11-2
j_gene: TRBJ1-1
d_gene: -
abundance: -
CDR3nt: TGTGCCAGCAGCAGGGGGGTGCTGAACACTGAAGCTTTCTTT
CDR3aa: CASSRGVLNTEAFF

v_gene: TRBV7-3
j_gene: TRBJ1-1
d_gene: -
abundance: few
CDR3nt: TGTGCCAGCAGCTTAATGGGGCCCCTGAACACTGAAGCTTTCTTT
CDR3aa: CASSLMGPLNTEAFF

v_gene: TRBV29-1
j_gene: TRBJ2-7
d_gene: -
abundance: -
CDR3nt: TGCAGCGTTGTCGTTGCCGCCTCCTACGAGCAGTACTTC
CDR3aa: CSVVVAASYEQYF

v_gene: TRBV4-3
j_gene: TRBJ1-2
d_gene: -
abundance: -
CDR3nt: TGCGCCAGCAGCCAAGATGACCGTGGCTACACCTTC
CDR3aa: CASSQDDRGYTF

v_gene: TRBV25-1
j_gene: TRBJ1-6
d_gene: -
abundance: -
CDR3nt: TGTGCCAGCAGATTGGGGGGTTTCAATTCACCCCTCCACTTT
CDR3aa: CASRLGGFNSPLHF

v_gene: TRBV2
j_gene: TRBJ2-1
d_gene: TRBD1
abundance: -
CDR3nt: TGTGCCAGCCTCAAACTGCCTTTACAGGGGAACAATGAGCAGTTCTTC
CDR3aa: CASLKLPLQGNNEQFF

v_gene: TRBV30
j_gene: TRBJ2-7
d_gene: TRBD1
abundance: -
CDR3nt: TGTGCCTGGAGCGGGACAGGGACTTACTACGAGCAGTACTTC
CDR3aa: CAWSGTGTYYEQYF

v_gene: TRBV29-1
j_gene: TRBJ2-2
d_gene: -
abundance: -
CDR3nt: TGCAGCGTGTCACAGAGAGCGAACACCGGGGAGCTGTTTTTT
CDR3aa: CSVSQRANTGELFF

v_gene: TRBV19
j_gene: TRBJ2-3
d_gene: -
abundance: few
CDR3nt: TGTGCCAGCAAGGCGGGACAAGGATTCACAGATACGCAGTATTTT
CDR3aa: CASKAGQGFTDTQYF

v_gene: TRBV7-2
j_gene: TRBJ1-1
d_gene: -
abundance: -
CDR3nt: TGTGCCAGCAGCCTCCTCTACACTGAAGCTTTCTTT
CDR3aa: CASSLLYTEAFF

v_gene: TRBV29-1
j_gene: TRBJ2-2
d_gene: -
abundance: -
CDR3nt: TGCAGCGTTGGCAGGGGTACCGGGGAGCTGTTTTTT
CDR3aa: CSVGRGTGELFF

v_gene: TRBV30
j_gene: TRBJ2-7
d_gene: -
abundance: few
CDR3nt: TGTGCCTGGAGTAATCGACAGGTGTCCGAGCAGTACTTC
CDR3aa: CAWSNRQVSEQYF

v_gene: TRBV4-3
j_gene: TRBJ1-6
d_gene: -
abundance: few
CDR3nt: TGCGCCAGCAGCCAGGACAGTTCTTTTCCCCTCCACTTT
CDR3aa: CASSQDSSFPLHF

v_gene: TRBV7-2
j_gene: TRBJ2-1
d_gene: TRBD2
abundance: -
CDR3nt: TGTGCCAGCACCCTGGGACTAGCCCACAATGAGCAGTTCTTC
CDR3aa: CASTLGLAHNEQFF

v_gene: TRBV18
j_gene: TRBJ2-7
d_gene: -
abundance: -
CDR3nt: TGTGCCAGCTCCCGGTCGGGCCTCAGCTCCTACGAGCAGTACTTC
CDR3aa: CASSRSGLSSYEQYF

v_gene: TRBV5-1
j_gene: TRBJ2-3
d_gene: TRBD2
abundance: -
CDR3nt: TGCGCCAGCAGCTTTGCGGGGGACACAGATACGCAGTATTTT
CDR3aa: CASSFAGDTDTQYF

v_gene: TRBV27
j_gene: TRBJ1-2
d_gene: TRBD1
abundance: -
CDR3nt: TGTGCCAGCAGTTCTCGACGGACAGGGGGGATTTATGGCTACACCTTC
CDR3aa: CASSSRRTGGIYGYTF

v_gene: TRBV2
j_gene: TRBJ2-1
d_gene: -
abundance: -
CDR3nt: TGTGCCAGCACTGCAATCAATGAGCAGTTCTTC
CDR3aa: CASTAINEQFF

v_gene: TRBV2
j_gene: TRBJ2-7
d_gene: TRBD2
abundance: -
CDR3nt: TGTGCCAGCAGTCCCCTAGCGGGGAGGGGCGGGCAGTACTTC
CDR3aa: CASSPLAGRGGQYF

v_gene: TRBV5-6
j_gene: TRBJ1-1
d_gene: TRBD1
abundance: many
CDR3nt: TGTGCCAGCAGCCTGACAGGGGGATCTGAAGCTTTCTTT
CDR3aa: CASSLTGGSEAFF

v_gene: TRBV5-1
j_gene: TRBJ2-1
d_gene: TRBD2
abundance: -
CDR3nt: TGCGCCAGCAGCTTGCTGGCTAGCGGGGGGCCAACGGATGAGCAGTTCTTC
CDR3aa: CASSLLASGGPTDEQFF

v_gene: TRBV6-1
j_gene: TRBJ2-7
d_gene: TRBD1
abundance: -
CDR3nt: TGTGCCAGCAGACTCAACGTGGGACAGGGAAACGAGCAGTACTTC
CDR3aa: CASRLNVGQGNEQYF

v_gene: TRBV19
j_gene: TRBJ2-1
d_gene: -
abundance: few
CDR3nt: TGTGCCAGTAGTCCCCGACTGGACAATGAGCAGTTCTTC
CDR3aa: CASSPRLDNEQFF

v_gene: TRBV2
j_gene: TRBJ1-1
d_gene: -
abundance: -
CDR3nt: TGTGCCAGCAGTGACTCTGGGGCCTCGAGAAGTAAATTGTTCTTT
CDR3aa: CASSDSGASRSKLFF

v_gene: TRBV29-1
j_gene: TRBJ1-4
d_gene: -
abundance: few
CDR3nt: TGCAGCGTTGAAAAGGACAGAACTAAAGAAAAACTGTTTTTT
CDR3aa: CSVEKDRTKEKLFF

v_gene: TRBV6-1
j_gene: TRBJ2-7
d_gene: -
abundance: -
CDR3nt: TGTGCCAGCAGTGAAGCGGAAGGAGAGCAGTACTTC
CDR3aa: CASSEAEGEQYF

v_gene: TRBV29-1
j_gene: TRBJ2-1
d_gene: -
abundance: -
CDR3nt: TGCAGCGTTGATCTTAACAGGAATGAGCAGTTCTTC
CDR3aa: CSVDLNRNEQFF

v_gene: TRBV6-1
j_gene: TRBJ2-2
d_gene: TRBD2
abundance: few
CDR3nt: TGTGCCAGCAGCCCCACTAGCGGGGATATCGGGGAGCTGTTTTTT
CDR3aa: CASSPTSGDIGELFF

v_gene: TRBV25-1
j_gene: TRBJ1-2
d_gene: -
abundance: -
CDR3nt: TGTGCCAGCAGGATGGACGGTTACTATGGCTACACCTTC
CDR3aa: CASRMDGYYGYTF

v_gene: TRBV13
j_gene: TRBJ1-1
d_gene: -
abundance: -
CDR3nt: TGTGCCAGCAGCTTAGGGCCGGTAAGGGGGAACACTGAAGCTTTCTTT
CDR3aa: CASSLGPVRGNTEAFF

v_gene: TRBV25-1
j_gene: TRBJ2-7
d_gene: -
abundance: -
CDR3nt: TGTGCCAGCAGTGACTGGACCGATATCTCCGAGCAGTACTTC
CDR3aa: CASSDWTDISEQYF

v_gene: TRBV9
j_gene: TRBJ2-3
d_gene: -
abundance: -
CDR3nt: TGTGCCAGCAGCCTCGGGTTCAGCACAGATACGCAGTATTTT
CDR3aa: CASSLGFSTDTQYF

v_gene: TRBV12-5
j_gene: TRBJ1-1
d_gene: -
abundance: few
CDR3nt: TGTGCTAGTGGTTTGCTCCCACAGGGATCGGCTTTCTTT
CDR3aa: CASGLLPQGSAFF

v_gene: TRBV9
j_gene: TRBJ2-5
d_gene: -
abundance: -
CDR3nt: TGTGCCAGCAGCGTTATTCCAGGCCAAGAGACCCAGTACTTC
CDR3aa: CASSVIPGQETQYF

v_gene: TRBV4-3
j_gene: TRBJ2-6
d_gene: -
abundance: -
CDR3nt: TGCGCCAGCAGCCCCCTTTCCTCTGGGGCCAACGTCCTGACTTTC
CDR3aa: CASSPLSSGANVLTF

v_gene: TRBV6-6
j_gene: TRBJ1-5
d_gene: -
abundance: few
CDR3nt: TGTGCCAGCAGTTACTCGCCCCTTGGCCCCCAGCATTTT
CDR3aa: CASSYSPLGPQHF

v_gene: TRBV20-1
j_gene: TRBJ2-7
d_gene: TRBD1
abundance: once
CDR3nt: TGCAGTGCTAGGGGGACAGGCGAGCAGTACTTC
CDR3aa: CSARGTGEQYF

v_gene: TRBV6-6
j_gene: TRBJ2-7
d_gene: -
abundance: -
CDR3nt: TGTGCCAGCAGTTACTCGGCCCAGGCGGGCTCCGAGCAGTACTTC
CDR3aa: CASSYSAQAGSEQYF

v_gene: TRBV29-1
j_gene: TRBJ2-2
d_gene: -
abundance: once
CDR3nt: TGCAGCGGGCGGATGAACACCGGGGAGCTGTTTTTT
CDR3aa: CSGRMNTGELFF

v_gene: TRBV6-4
j_gene: TRBJ2-1
d_gene: -
abundance: -
CDR3nt: TGTGCCAGCAGTGAGAGCTCCTACAATGAGCAGTTCTTC
CDR3aa: CASSESSYNEQFF

v_gene: TRBV29-1
j_gene: TRBJ1-1
d_gene: -
abundance: few
CDR3nt: TGCAGCGTTGGGGAAACGCGGGGAACTGAAGCTTTCTTT
CDR3aa: CSVGETRGTEAFF

v_gene: TRBV5-6
j_gene: TRBJ1-1
d_gene: -
abundance: few
CDR3nt: TGTGCCAGCAGATTAGAGGGGGTGAGCACTGAAGCTTTCTTT
CDR3aa: CASRLEGVSTEAFF

v_gene: TRBV7-2
j_gene: TRBJ1-5
d_gene: -
abundance: -
CDR3nt: TGTGCCAGCAGCACGACAGCCGATCAGCCCCAGCATTTT
CDR3aa: CASSTTADQPQHF

v_gene: TRBV11-2
j_gene: TRBJ1-2
d_gene: -
abundance: few
CDR3nt: TGTGCCAGCAGCTTAGATAGGATTGGCTACACCTTC
CDR3aa: CASSLDRIGYTF

v_gene: TRBV29-1
j_gene: TRBJ1-1
d_gene: -
abundance: once
CDR3nt: TGCAGCGTTGAGAAGCCCATGAACACTGAAGCTTTCTTT
CDR3aa: CSVEKPMNTEAFF